The T cell receptor beta chain under discussion was sequenced for a study of blood T cell repertoires in COVID-19. Clones were sequenced by immunoSEQ multiplex PCR, and TCRdb holds only the in-frame ones, with some missing. Among under 450,000 clones listed, more than 75% were seen once. Cohort assignment relied on participant-reported clinical history. CDR3 length equals 18 residues. The V and J ends lost 1 base and 1 base respectively, with 19 bases between them. In germline, CDR1 is LGHDT, CDR2 YNNKEL (reference sequence). This clone was seen a few times. This chain uses TRBV3-1 (or the pseudogene TRBV3-2) with TRBJ1-1; no clear D gene. The sequencing sample was made of PBMCs or T cells enriched from blood (not recorded which). The TCR originated in a man aged 25 to 40 who had recovered from COVID-19. In DNA, the CDR3 is TGTGCCAGCAGCCAAGGGGAGGGCGGTAGCTTTTCGAACACTGAAGCTTTCTTT. Protein product: CASSQGEGGSFSNTEAFF.